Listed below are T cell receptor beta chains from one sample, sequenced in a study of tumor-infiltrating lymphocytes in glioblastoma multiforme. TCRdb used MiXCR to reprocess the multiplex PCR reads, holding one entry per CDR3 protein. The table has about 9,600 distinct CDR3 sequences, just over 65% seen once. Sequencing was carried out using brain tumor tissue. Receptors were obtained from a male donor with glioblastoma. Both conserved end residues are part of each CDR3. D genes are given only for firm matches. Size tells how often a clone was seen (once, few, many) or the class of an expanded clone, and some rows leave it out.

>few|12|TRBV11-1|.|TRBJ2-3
CASSNFIDTQYF
TGTGCCAGCAGCAACTTCATAGATACGCAGTATTTT
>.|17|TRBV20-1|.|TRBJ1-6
CSARDLVGRVYNTPLHF
TGCAGTGCTAGAGATCTCGTAGGACGAGTCTATAATACACCCCTCCACTTT
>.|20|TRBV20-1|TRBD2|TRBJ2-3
CSASRPGLSGGPSNTDTQYF
TGCAGTGCTAGTCGCCCAGGACTATCGGGAGGGCCGAGTAACACAGATACGCAGTATTTT
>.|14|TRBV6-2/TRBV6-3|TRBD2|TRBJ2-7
CASRHGTSGYEQYF
TGTGCCAGCAGGCATGGGACTAGCGGTTACGAGCAGTACTTC
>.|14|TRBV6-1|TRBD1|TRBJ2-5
CASSWGDRLKTQYF
TGTGCCAGCTCTTGGGGGGACAGGCTAAAGACCCAGTACTTC
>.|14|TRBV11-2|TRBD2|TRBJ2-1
CASSSRLAVNEQFF
TGTGCCAGCAGCTCCAGACTAGCGGTAAATGAGCAGTTCTTC
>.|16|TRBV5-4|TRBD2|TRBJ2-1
CVSSTRTSERAGEQFF
TGTGTCAGCAGCACCCGGACTAGCGAGAGGGCCGGTGAGCAGTTCTTC
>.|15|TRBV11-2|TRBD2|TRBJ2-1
CTSSPGLAGVNEQFF
TGTACCAGCAGCCCAGGGCTAGCGGGAGTCAATGAGCAGTTTTTC
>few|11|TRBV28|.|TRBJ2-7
CASGRNYEQYF
TGTGCCAGCGGAAGAAACTACGAGCAGTACTTC
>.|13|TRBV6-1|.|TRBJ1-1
CASNEQVNTEAFF
TGTGCCAGCAATGAACAGGTCAACACTGAAGCTTTCTTT
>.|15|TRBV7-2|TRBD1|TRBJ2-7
CASSDTGGRSYEQYF
TGTGCCAGCAGCGACACAGGGGGCCGGTCCTACGAGCAGTACTTC
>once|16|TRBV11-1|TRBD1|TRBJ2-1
CASSLARLDRGYEQFF
TGTGCCAGCAGCTTAGCGCGTCTGGACAGGGGGTATGAGCAGTTCTTC
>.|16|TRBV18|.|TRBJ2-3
CASSPFVQRATDTQYF
TGTGCCAGCTCACCATTTGTCCAGAGGGCTACAGATACGCAGTATTTT
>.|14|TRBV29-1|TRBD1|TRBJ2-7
CSVRGTGPSYEQYF
TGCAGCGTCCGGGGGACAGGCCCGTCCTACGAGCAGTACTTC
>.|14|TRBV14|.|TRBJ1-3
CASGPAGSGNTIYF
TGTGCCAGCGGCCCGGCCGGGTCCGGAAACACCATATATTTT
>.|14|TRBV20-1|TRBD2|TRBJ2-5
CSCSRLAGAETQYF
TGCAGTTGTAGTAGACTAGCTGGAGCAGAGACCCAGTACTTC
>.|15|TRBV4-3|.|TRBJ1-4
CASSQDQGTNEKLFF
TGCGCCAGCAGCCAAGATCAGGGGACTAATGAAAAACTGTTTTTT
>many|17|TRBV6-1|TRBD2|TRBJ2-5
CASSEAGRLAGMETQYF
TGTGCCAGCAGTGAAGCCGGAAGACTAGCGGGAATGGAGACCCAGTACTTC
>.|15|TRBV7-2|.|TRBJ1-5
CASSLGRQINQPQHF
TGTGCCAGCAGCTTGGGGAGACAAATCAATCAGCCCCAGCATTTT
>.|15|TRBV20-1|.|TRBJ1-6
CSTRGRGSVNSPFHF
TGCAGTACCAGAGGGCGGGGTTCCGTGAATTCACCCTTCCACTTT
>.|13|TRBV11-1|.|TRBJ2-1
CASSLGHWLGQFF
TGTGCCAGCAGCTTAGGCCACTGGCTTGGGCAGTTCTTC
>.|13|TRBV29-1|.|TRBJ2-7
CCVQISDSYAQYF
TGCTGCGTCCAAATTAGCGACTCCTACGCGCAGTACTTC
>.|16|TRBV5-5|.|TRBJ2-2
CASSLESAASTGELFF
TGTGCCAGCAGCTTGGAGTCAGCAGCGAGCACCGGGGAGCTGTTTTTT
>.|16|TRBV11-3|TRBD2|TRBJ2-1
CASSLGGGTIYNEQFF
TGTGCCAGCAGCTTGGGCGGGGGGACCATCTACAATGAGCAGTTCTTC
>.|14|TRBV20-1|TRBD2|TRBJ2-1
CSASPAGGDNEQFF
TGCAGTGCGAGCCCTGCGGGGGGGGACAATGAGCAGTTCTTC
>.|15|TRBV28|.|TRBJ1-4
CASSFSVGGNEKLFF
TGTGCCAGCAGTTTTTCCGTCGGAGGAAATGAAAAACTGTTTTTT
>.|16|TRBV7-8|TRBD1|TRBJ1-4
CASSLAQTGLNEKLLF
TGTGCCAGCAGCTTAGCACAGACAGGGTTGAATGAAAAACTGCTTTTT
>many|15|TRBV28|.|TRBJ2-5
CASSPRPGAQETQYF
TGTGCCAGCAGTCCTCGTCCAGGCGCCCAAGAGACCCAGTACTTC
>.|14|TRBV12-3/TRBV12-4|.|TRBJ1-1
CASSFQGQNTEAFF
TGTGCCAGCAGTTTCCAGGGCCAGAACACTGAAGCTTTCTTT
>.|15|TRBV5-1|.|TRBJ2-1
CANSASGEVYNEQFF
TGCGCCAACAGCGCCTCAGGGGAGGTATACAATGAGCAGTTCTTC
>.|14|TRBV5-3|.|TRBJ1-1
CARSFPPENTEASF
TGTGCCAGAAGCTTCCCCCCTGAAAACACTGAAGCTTCATTT
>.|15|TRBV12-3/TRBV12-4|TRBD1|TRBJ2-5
CASRPAGTGEETQYF
TGTGCCAGCAGACCCGCCGGGACAGGTGAAGAGACCCAGTACTTT
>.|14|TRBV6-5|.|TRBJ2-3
CASSYRGGADTQYF
TGTGCCAGCAGCTACAGGGGAGGCGCAGATACGCAGTACTTT
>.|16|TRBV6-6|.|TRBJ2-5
CASRYTGTPGGETQYF
TGTGCCAGCAGATATACCGGGACACCTGGGGGGGAGACCCAGTACTTC
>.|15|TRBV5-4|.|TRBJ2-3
CASSLESRTRDTQYF
TGTGCCAGCAGTTTGGAGAGTAGAACCAGAGATACGCAGTATTTT
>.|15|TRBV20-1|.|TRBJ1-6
CNARGRGSANSPIHF
TGCAATGCTAGAGGGCGGGGTTCCGCGAATTCACCCATCCACTTT
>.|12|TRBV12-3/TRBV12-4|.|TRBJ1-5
CVSSTTEQPQHF
TGTGTCAGCAGCACGACAGAGCAGCCCCAGCATTTT
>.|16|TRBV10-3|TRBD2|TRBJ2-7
CASTGTSGRATYEQYF
TGTGCCTCAACCGGGACTAGCGGGAGGGCCACGTACGAGCAGTACTTC
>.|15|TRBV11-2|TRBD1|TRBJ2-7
CASSLGTGSSYEQYF
TGTGCCAGCAGCTTAGGGACAGGGAGTTCCTACGAGCAGTACTTC